This T cell receptor beta chain was captured in a study of cytomegalovirus exposure and HLA in healthy donors. Whole-study results and caveats: Some highly shared sequence variants likely arose as a pipeline artifact. Most TCR sequences were seen very rarely across donors, but some public TCRs occurred in many. Earlier analysis found most TCR beta V segments productive about 87% or about 30% of the time.

Points on this clone: Its antigen is still unknown.

Both 60 Vbeta primers and 13 Jbeta primers went into the PCR. The table came from immunoSEQ multiplex PCR; TCRdb's copy has only in-frame clones and leaves some out. The data contain over 150,000 clones, over 70% of them singletons. CDR1 and CDR2 from the germline V gene are LNHDA and SQIVND (reference sequence). The CDR3 has 15 amino acids. V shed 6 bases, J shed 4 bases, and the junction held 9 bases outside the gene matches. The receptor's source is a male donor in good health and CMV-seronegative. The chain joins TRBV19 to TRBJ1-5; the match to TRBD1 covers 7 bases. The sample taken for sequencing was PBMCs. CDR3 DNA: TGTGCCAGTAGCCACTCCGGGACAGTTAATCAGCCCCAGCATTTT. It yields the protein CASSHSGTVNQPQHF.